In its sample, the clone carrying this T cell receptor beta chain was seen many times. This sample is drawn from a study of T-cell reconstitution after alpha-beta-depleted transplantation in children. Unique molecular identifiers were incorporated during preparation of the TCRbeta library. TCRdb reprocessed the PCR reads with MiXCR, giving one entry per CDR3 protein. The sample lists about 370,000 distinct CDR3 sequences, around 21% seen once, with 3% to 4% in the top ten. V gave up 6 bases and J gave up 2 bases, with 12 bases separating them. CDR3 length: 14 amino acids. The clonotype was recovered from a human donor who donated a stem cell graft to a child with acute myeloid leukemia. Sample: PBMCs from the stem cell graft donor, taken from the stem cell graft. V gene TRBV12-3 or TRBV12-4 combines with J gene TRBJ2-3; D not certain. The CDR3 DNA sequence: TGTGCCAGCAGACCTGACTTCTCCACAGATACGCAGTATTTT. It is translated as CASRPDFSTDTQYF.